Listed below are T cell receptor beta chains from one sample, sequenced in a study of shared clonotypes between healthy human individuals. Clones were read by immunoSEQ multiplex PCR, and TCRdb kept only the in-frame ones, dropping some. In the table there are approximately 940,000 clones, around 80% of which are singletons. The sequencing input was memory CD4+ T cells sorted from blood. The receptor source for this set is a man between 18 and 35 years old in good health. Both conserved end residues are part of each CDR3. D genes are given only for firm matches. Some rows mark clone size as missing; the rest say once, few, many or name a class of expanded clone.

>.|TRBJ1-2|TRBV5-1|.
CASSYDTDYGYTF
TGCGCCAGCAGCTACGACACTGACTATGGCTACACCTTC
>.|TRBJ1-1|TRBV7-9|TRBD1
CASSPGTGPSAFF
TGTGCCAGCAGCCCGGGGACAGGGCCCTCGGCTTTCTTT
>.|TRBJ1-6|TRBV28|TRBD1
CASSLGQGINSPLHF
TGTGCCAGCAGTCTCGGACAGGGGATCAATTCACCCCTCCACTTT
>.|TRBJ1-1|TRBV18|.
CASSPPYGVYTEAFF
TGTGCCAGCTCACCACCGTACGGGGTGTACACTGAAGCTTTCTTT
>.|TRBJ2-7|TRBV4-1|TRBD2
CASSRLAGISSYEQYF
TGCGCCAGCAGCCGACTAGCGGGTATCTCCTCGTACGAGCAGTACTTC
>.|TRBJ2-5|TRBV2|.
CASSRWTAAQETQYF
TGTGCCAGCAGTAGATGGACAGCGGCACAAGAGACCCAGTACTTC
>.|TRBJ1-4|TRBV6-5|TRBD1
CASRTDRVSGKLFF
TGTGCCAGCAGAACAGACAGGGTCAGTGGGAAACTGTTTTTT
>.|TRBJ1-1|TRBV7-9|.
CASSTYRQRTNTEAFF
TGTGCCAGCAGCACCTACCGACAGCGGACGAACACTGAAGCTTTCTTT
>.|TRBJ2-2|TRBV5-1|TRBD1
CASKGAINTGELFF
TGCGCCAGCAAGGGGGCCATCAACACCGGGGAGCTGTTTTTT
>.|TRBJ2-5|TRBV7-2|.
CASSEGQRRETQYF
TGTGCCAGCAGCGAGGGCCAGAGGCGAGAGACCCAGTACTTC
>.|TRBJ2-2|TRBV28|.
CASKLAGDTGELFF
TGTGCCAGCAAGTTGGCTGGGGATACCGGGGAGCTGTTTTTT
>.|TRBJ2-2|TRBV5-1|.
CASSLAGQNTGELFF
TGCGCCAGCAGCTTGGCGGGGCAGAACACCGGGGAGCTGTTTTTT
>.|TRBJ1-1|TRBV19|TRBD1
CASSIFPGQGDLPKAFF
TGTGCCAGTAGTATCTTCCCTGGACAGGGGGACCTTCCGAAAGCTTTCTTT
>.|TRBJ1-1|TRBV30|TRBD1
CAWSVSGGTEAFF
TGTGCCTGGAGTGTATCAGGGGGCACTGAAGCTTTCTTT
>once|TRBJ1-1|TRBV18|TRBD1
CASSQLHQGDEAFF
TGTGCCAGCTCACAACTCCACCAGGGGGATGAAGCTTTCTTT
>.|TRBJ2-5|TRBV28|TRBD1
CASKSPFDRAEETQYF
TGTGCCAGCAAATCCCCGTTCGACAGGGCTGAAGAGACCCAGTACTTC
>.|TRBJ1-1|TRBV7-3|.
CASSLTRDTEAFF
TGTGCCAGCAGCCTGACAAGGGACACTGAAGCTTTCTTT
>.|TRBJ1-6|TRBV4-3|TRBD1
CASSHPDRDSPLHF
TGCGCCAGCAGCCACCCGGACAGGGATTCACCCCTCCACTTT
>.|TRBJ2-2|TRBV7-8|TRBD2
CASSSPSGGLFF
TGTGCCAGCAGCTCTCCTAGCGGGGGGCTGTTTTTT
>many|TRBJ2-5|TRBV7-2|.
CASSSVGTETQYF
TGTGCCAGCAGCTCCGTGGGAACGGAGACCCAGTACTTC
>.|TRBJ1-2|TRBV28|.
CASSFGPTYGYTF
TGTGCCAGCAGTTTCGGCCCTACCTATGGCTACACCTTC
>.|TRBJ2-2|TRBV5-6|.
CASSYQGRTGELFF
TGTGCCAGCAGCTACCAGGGCCGGACCGGGGAGCTGTTTTTT
>.|TRBJ2-7|TRBV5-6|TRBD2
CASSLERGGREYF
TGTGCCAGCAGCTTGGAGCGGGGCGGGAGAGAGTACTTC
>.|TRBJ1-2|TRBV30|.
CAWSVSGAGRSYGYTF
TGTGCCTGGAGTGTATCTGGGGCAGGGAGAAGCTATGGCTACACCTTC
>.|TRBJ2-1|TRBV21-1|.
CASSKARVAGTNNEQFF
TGTGCCAGCAGCAAAGCTCGGGTAGCGGGGACCAACAATGAGCAGTTCTTC
>.|TRBJ2-7|TRBV7-8|TRBD1
CASSPRSQGVEQYF
TGTGCCAGCAGCCCCCGATCACAGGGGGTCGAGCAGTACTTC
>.|TRBJ2-7|TRBV30|TRBD1
CAWSRQGSGEQYF
TGTGCCTGGAGCCGACAGGGGTCGGGGGAGCAGTACTTC
>.|TRBJ2-7|TRBV6-5|TRBD1
CASSRQGGSYEQYF
TGTGCCAGCAGTAGACAGGGTGGCTCCTACGAGCAGTACTTC
>.|TRBJ2-3|TRBV7-9|.
CASSPSRTGDTQYF
TGTGCCAGCAGCCCATCCCGGACGGGGGATACGCAGTATTTT
>.|TRBJ2-1|TRBV14|.
CASSQGVRALNNEQFF
TGTGCCAGCAGCCAAGGGGTACGGGCACTCAACAATGAGCAGTTCTTC
>.|TRBJ2-5|TRBV5-4|TRBD2
CASSLSGSGQETQYF
TGTGCCAGCAGCCTTAGCGGGAGTGGCCAAGAGACCCAGTACTTC
>.|TRBJ2-7|TRBV6-5|TRBD1
CASSYTTGGHSYEQYF
TGTGCCAGCAGTTACACCACAGGGGGCCACTCCTACGAGCAGTACTTC
>.|TRBJ2-3|TRBV5-1|TRBD1
CASSPGQVGADTQYF
TGCGCCAGCAGCCCGGGACAGGTAGGGGCAGATACGCAGTATTTT
>.|TRBJ1-5|TRBV6-4|TRBD1
CASSENRGQPQHF
TGTGCCAGCAGTGAGAACAGGGGACAGCCCCAGCATTTT
>once|TRBJ2-7|TRBV7-8|.
CASSLATQSYEQYF
TGTGCCAGCAGCTTAGCGACCCAGTCCTACGAGCAGTACTTC
>.|TRBJ2-2|TRBV5-5|.
CASSLGPARELFF
TGTGCCAGCAGCTTGGGGCCGGCGAGGGAGCTGTTTTTT
>.|TRBJ2-5|TRBV18|TRBD2
CASSSSGGQETQYF
TGTGCCAGCTCATCTAGCGGGGGTCAAGAGACCCAGTACTTC
>few|TRBJ1-2|TRBV30|.
CAWSPGAGYGYTF
TGTGCCTGGAGTCCTGGGGCTGGATATGGCTACACCTTC
>.|TRBJ1-2|TRBV14|TRBD1
CASSQGQGRRVFYGYTF
TGTGCCAGCAGCCAAGGACAGGGGAGACGGGTTTTCTATGGCTACACCTTC
>.|TRBJ2-1|TRBV30|TRBD1
CAWSDRDRVFF
TGTGCCTGGAGTGACCGGGACAGGGTATTCTTC